Listed below are T cell receptor beta chains from one sample, sequenced in a study of regulatory T cells in long-lasting Graves disease. One entry per CDR3 protein results from TCRdb running MiXCR on the multiplex PCR reads. The sample holds hundreds of thousands of distinct CDR3 sequences, roughly 21% seen once. Here the sequenced sample was peripheral blood mononuclear cells (PBMCs), taken when the disease was refractory, from a patient treated with antithyroid drugs. These receptors were collected from a female donor with Graves disease. Each CDR3 is given with its conserved first and last residue. The D gene is left open where the match is weak. Only part of the rows carry a size: once, few, many, or a class if the clone is expanded.

TRBD1	few	TRBJ2-7	TRBV10-3	13	CAISSQGDYEQYF	TGTGCCATCAGTTCCCAGGGGGACTACGAGCAGTACTTC
TRBD1	many	TRBJ1-1	TRBV29-1	14	CSVDQDRTYTEAFF	TGCAGCGTTGACCAGGACAGGACATACACTGAAGCTTTCTTT
NA	NA	TRBJ2-6	TRBV11-2	15	CASRPIRAGANVLTF	TGTGCCAGCAGACCCATTCGTGCCGGGGCCAACGTCCTGACTTTC
TRBD1	few	TRBJ2-7	TRBV4-2	18	CASSQEMIRTGGLYEQYF	TGTGCCAGCAGCCAAGAAATGATCAGGACAGGGGGCTTATACGAGCAGTACTTC
NA	NA	TRBJ1-3	TRBV20-1	17	CSARVAGLLSSGNTIYF	TGCAGTGCTAGAGTCGCCGGACTGCTGAGCTCTGGAAACACCATATATTTT
NA	NA	TRBJ2-7	TRBV24-1	14	CATSDSTGTGEQYF	TGTGCCACCAGTGATTCTACCGGGACGGGCGAGCAGTACTTC
NA	many	TRBJ2-5	TRBV7-2	12	CASSLVSGTQYF	TGTGCCAGCAGCTTAGTTTCTGGGACCCAGTACTTC
NA	many	TRBJ2-7	TRBV12-3/TRBV12-4	15	CASSPRAGAAYEQYF	TGTGCCAGCAGTCCCAGGGCGGGGGCGGCTTACGAGCAGTACTTC
TRBD1	NA	TRBJ2-7	TRBV5-6	15	CASSLPGQGQYEQYF	TGTGCCAGCAGCCTTCCGGGACAGGGCCAATACGAGCAGTACTTC
NA	many	TRBJ2-5	TRBV14	16	CASSQEWAGGQETQYF	TGTGCCAGCAGCCAAGAATGGGCCGGGGGTCAAGAGACCCAGTACTTC
NA	few	TRBJ1-1	TRBV7-2	12	CASSLDSPTAFF	TGTGCCAGCAGCTTAGACAGCCCAACGGCTTTCTTT